The entry that follows covers one TCR beta chain sequence. This entry belongs to a study of blood T cell repertoires in COVID-19. CDR3 length: 16 residues. V trimming: 5 bases; J trimming: 0 bases; junction bases outside the gene matches: 8. Germline assignment: CDR1 SGHTA and CDR2 FQGNSA. The protocol was immunoSEQ multiplex PCR, while the TCRdb copy is restricted to in-frame clones and leaves out a portion. The sample carries over 100,000 clones, about nine tenths recorded once. The chain couples TRBV7-2 to TRBJ1-1, with 8 bases lining up with TRBD1. This TCR was sampled from a man in his forties or fifties with acute or convalescent COVID-19. Sequencing input: peripheral blood. The CDR3 is CASSKDRAIMNTEAFF. Here the CDR3 DNA reads TGTGCCAGCAGCAAGGACAGGGCTATAATGAACACTGAAGCTTTCTTT. The whole variable domain, filled in from reference TRBV7-2 and TRBJ1-1, reads GAGVSQSPSNKVTEKGKDVELRCDPISGHTALYWYRQSLGQGLEFLIYFQGNSAPDKSGLPSDRFSAERTGGSVSTLTIQRTQQEDSAVYLCASSKDRAIMNTEAFFGQGTRLTVV.